The clone carrying this TCR beta chain was seen more than once but under ten times. Its antigen is currently unknown. The data derive from a study of CD8 T cells in ankylosing spondylitis. Study-level points and caveats: With a CD8+ phenotype, disease-linked clones were relatively rare in peripheral blood. Some of the motif variants had earlier been found in reactive arthritis patients' fluid and blood. Characteristic of ankylosing spondylitis blood, it appeared, was a TCR beta motif comprising roughly 8 highly homologous variants. Significant enrichment of disease-linked clones was reportedly seen in matched ankylosing spondylitis synovial fluid.

The germline V gene has CDR1 SGHTA and CDR2 FQGNSA. Trimming took 6 bases from V and 7 from J; bases not matched to a gene: 12. There are 17 residues in the CDR3. Each TCR beta library was made by quantitative 5'-RACE that incorporated molecular barcodes. TCRdb ran MiXCR on the 5' RACE reads and lists one entry per CDR3 protein. The sample has 700,000 or so distinct CDR3 sequences, about 20% seen once. The sequencing sample was made of blood, either unsorted or a sorted T cell fraction (not recorded which). The TCR originated in a male donor with ankylosing spondylitis. The chain joins TRBV7-2 to TRBJ1-6; 10 bases match TRBD1. The CDR3 DNA reads as TGTGCCAGCAGGCGATCCGGGACAGGGGAACGGAATTCACCCCTCCACTTT. Amino acid sequence: CASRRSGTGERNSPLHF.